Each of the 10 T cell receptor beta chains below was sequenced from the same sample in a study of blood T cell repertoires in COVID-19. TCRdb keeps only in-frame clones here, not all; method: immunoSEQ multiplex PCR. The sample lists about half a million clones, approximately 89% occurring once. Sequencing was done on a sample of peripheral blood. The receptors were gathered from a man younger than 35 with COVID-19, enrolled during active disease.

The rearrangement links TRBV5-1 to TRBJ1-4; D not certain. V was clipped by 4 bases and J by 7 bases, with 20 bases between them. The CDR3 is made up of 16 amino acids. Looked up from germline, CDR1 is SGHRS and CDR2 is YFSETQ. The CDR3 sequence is CASSNTPSGIIEKLFF. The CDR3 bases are TGCGCCAGCAGCAATACCCCTAGCGGGATTATTGAAAAACTGTTTTTT.

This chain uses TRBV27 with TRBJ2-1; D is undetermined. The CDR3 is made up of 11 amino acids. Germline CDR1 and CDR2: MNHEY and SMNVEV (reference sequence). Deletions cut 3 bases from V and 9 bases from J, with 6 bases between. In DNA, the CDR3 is TGTGCCAGCAGTTTGGGCATTGAGCAGTTCTTC. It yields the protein CASSLGIEQFF.

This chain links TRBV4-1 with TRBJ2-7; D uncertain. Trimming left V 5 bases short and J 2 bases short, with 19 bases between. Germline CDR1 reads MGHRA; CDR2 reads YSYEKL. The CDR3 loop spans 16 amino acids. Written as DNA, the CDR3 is TGCGCCAGCAGCTCTACGCCCGAGGCTGGAGCCTACGAGCAGTACTTC. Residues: CASSSTPEAGAYEQYF.

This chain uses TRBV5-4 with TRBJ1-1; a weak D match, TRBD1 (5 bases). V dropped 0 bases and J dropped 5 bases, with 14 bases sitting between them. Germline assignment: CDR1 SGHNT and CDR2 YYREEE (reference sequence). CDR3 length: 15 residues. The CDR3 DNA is TGTGCCAGCAGCTTGGCAGGATGGGGCGAGACTGAAGCTTTCTTT. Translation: CASSLAGWGETEAFF.

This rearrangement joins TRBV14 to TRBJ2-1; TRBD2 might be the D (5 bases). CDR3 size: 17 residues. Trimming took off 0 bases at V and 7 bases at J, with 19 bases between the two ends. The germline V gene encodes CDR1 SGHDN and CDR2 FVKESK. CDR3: CASSQEQVRGPYNEQFF. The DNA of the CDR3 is TGTGCCAGCAGCCAAGAACAAGTACGGGGTCCTTATAATGAGCAGTTCTTC.

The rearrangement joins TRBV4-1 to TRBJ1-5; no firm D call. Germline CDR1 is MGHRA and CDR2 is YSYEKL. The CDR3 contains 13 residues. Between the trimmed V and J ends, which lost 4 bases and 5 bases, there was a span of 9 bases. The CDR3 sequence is CASSLREYQPQHF. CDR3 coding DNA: TGCGCCAGCAGCCTTAGGGAGTATCAGCCCCAGCATTTT.

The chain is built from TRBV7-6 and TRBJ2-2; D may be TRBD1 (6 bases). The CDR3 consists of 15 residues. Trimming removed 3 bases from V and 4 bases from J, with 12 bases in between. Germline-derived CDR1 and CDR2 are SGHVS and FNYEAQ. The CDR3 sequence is CASSFWGQVTGELFF. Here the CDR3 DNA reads TGTGCCAGCAGCTTTTGGGGGCAGGTCACCGGGGAGCTGTTTTTT.

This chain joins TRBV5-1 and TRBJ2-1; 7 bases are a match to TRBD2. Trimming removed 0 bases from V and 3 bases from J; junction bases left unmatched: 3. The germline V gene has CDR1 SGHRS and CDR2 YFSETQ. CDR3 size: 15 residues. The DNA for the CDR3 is TGCGCCAGCAGCTTGGTGACGGGAGGCTACAATGAGCAGTTCTTC. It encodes CASSLVTGGYNEQFF.

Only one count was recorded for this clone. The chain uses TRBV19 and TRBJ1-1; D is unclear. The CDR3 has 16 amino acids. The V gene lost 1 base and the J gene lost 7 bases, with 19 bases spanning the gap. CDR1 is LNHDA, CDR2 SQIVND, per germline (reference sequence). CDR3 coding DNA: TGTGCCAGTAGTATAGGACCGTTGGCGGGAGGCTTTGAAGCTTTCTTT. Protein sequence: CASSIGPLAGGFEAFF.

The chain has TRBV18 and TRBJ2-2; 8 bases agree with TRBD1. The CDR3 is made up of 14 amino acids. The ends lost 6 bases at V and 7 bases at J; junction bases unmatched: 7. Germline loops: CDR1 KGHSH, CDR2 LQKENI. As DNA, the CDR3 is TGTGCCAGCTCGGGACAGGTTTCGGGCGGGGAGCTGTTTTTT. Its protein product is CASSGQVSGGELFF. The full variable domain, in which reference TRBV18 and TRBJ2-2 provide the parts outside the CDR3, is NAGVMQNPRHLVRRRGQEARLRCSPMKGHSHVYWYRQLPEEGLKFMVYLQKENIIDESGMPKERFSAEFPKEGPSILRIQQVVRGDSAAYFCASSGQVSGGELFFGEGSRLTVL.